The rows below give T cell receptor beta chains drawn from one sample of a study of T cells in Graves' hyperthyroidism and ophthalmopathy. In TCRdb, the multiplex PCR reads were re-called with MiXCR into one record per CDR3 protein. The data show a few hundred thousand distinct CDR3 sequences, around 13% seen once. Material: blood. The origin of the receptors is a woman aged 18-30 years with Graves' hyperthyroidism. Each CDR3 is given with its conserved first and last residue. The D gene is left open where the match is weak. For some rows the clone size is stated as once, few or many, or as a class when expanded; others skip it.

j_gene: TRBJ1-2
d_gene: TRBD1
v_gene: TRBV11-2
abundance: few
CDR3nt: TGTGCCAGCAGCTCGACAGGGGAATATGGCTACACCTTC
CDR3aa: CASSSTGEYGYTF

j_gene: TRBJ2-7
d_gene: -
v_gene: TRBV4-1
abundance: many
CDR3nt: TGCGCCAGCAGCCAAGACCGAAGGGGCTACGAGCAGTACTTC
CDR3aa: CASSQDRRGYEQYF

j_gene: TRBJ2-5
d_gene: TRBD1
v_gene: TRBV18
abundance: many
CDR3nt: TGTGCCAGCTCACCATGGGACAGGGTATCGGCAGAGACCCAGTACTTC
CDR3aa: CASSPWDRVSAETQYF

j_gene: TRBJ1-2
d_gene: -
v_gene: TRBV19
abundance: few
CDR3nt: TGTGCCAGTAGTATAACAGGGAATGGCTACACCTTC
CDR3aa: CASSITGNGYTF

j_gene: TRBJ2-1
d_gene: -
v_gene: TRBV5-4
abundance: -
CDR3nt: TGTGCCAGCAGCTCGGGACGGCCTAGTAGGTATGAGCAGTTCTTC
CDR3aa: CASSSGRPSRYEQFF

j_gene: TRBJ2-5
d_gene: TRBD1
v_gene: TRBV7-3
abundance: many
CDR3nt: TGTGCCAGCAGCCCCACAGGGGCAGAGACCCAGTACTTC
CDR3aa: CASSPTGAETQYF

j_gene: TRBJ2-7
d_gene: -
v_gene: TRBV27
abundance: -
CDR3nt: TGTGCCAGCAGTCCCCTTGGCGGCCTCAGCTCCTACGAGCAGTACTTC
CDR3aa: CASSPLGGLSSYEQYF

j_gene: TRBJ2-7
d_gene: TRBD2
v_gene: TRBV20-1
abundance: many
CDR3nt: TGCAGTGCTAGAGAGACTAGCGACTACGAGCAGTACTTC
CDR3aa: CSARETSDYEQYF

j_gene: TRBJ2-5
d_gene: TRBD2
v_gene: TRBV6-1
abundance: many
CDR3nt: TGTGCCAGCAGTATAACTAGCGGGAACCAAGAGACCCAGTACTTC
CDR3aa: CASSITSGNQETQYF

j_gene: TRBJ2-3
d_gene: -
v_gene: TRBV19
abundance: -
CDR3nt: TGTGCCAGTAGTATGGGAGTGACAGATACGCAGTATTTT
CDR3aa: CASSMGVTDTQYF

j_gene: TRBJ1-4
d_gene: -
v_gene: TRBV5-6
abundance: many
CDR3nt: TGTGCCAGCAGCCTAAGACTCAACCTCGCAACTAATGAAAAACTGTTTTTT
CDR3aa: CASSLRLNLATNEKLFF

j_gene: TRBJ2-3
d_gene: TRBD2
v_gene: TRBV6-2/TRBV6-3
abundance: -
CDR3nt: TGTGCCAGCAGTTACCCCCCTGGCGGGAGGGGTGACGGCCCTTTCGGAGCGCAGTATTTT
CDR3aa: CASSYPPGGRGDGPFGAQYF

j_gene: TRBJ2-7
d_gene: TRBD2
v_gene: TRBV6-1
abundance: many
CDR3nt: TGTGCCAGCAATCGGGCACTAGCGGGAGTCGACGAGCAGTACTTC
CDR3aa: CASNRALAGVDEQYF

j_gene: TRBJ1-2
d_gene: TRBD1
v_gene: TRBV2
abundance: -
CDR3nt: TGTGCCAGCAGGCCTGGAGGCAAGACAGGGGTCTATGGCTACACCTTC
CDR3aa: CASRPGGKTGVYGYTF

j_gene: TRBJ2-6
d_gene: -
v_gene: TRBV5-4
abundance: few
CDR3nt: TGTGCCAGCAGCCTCCCTATGGCTGGGGCCAACGTCCTGACTTTC
CDR3aa: CASSLPMAGANVLTF

j_gene: TRBJ2-5
d_gene: -
v_gene: TRBV20-1
abundance: many
CDR3nt: TGCAGTGCTAGGGGGAACCAAGAGACCCAGTACTTC
CDR3aa: CSARGNQETQYF

j_gene: TRBJ2-2
d_gene: TRBD1
v_gene: TRBV27
abundance: many
CDR3nt: TGTGCCAGCACCCAGCCCGGGACAGGGCTTCCAAGGTCGGCCGGGGAGCTGTTTTTT
CDR3aa: CASTQPGTGLPRSAGELFF

j_gene: TRBJ1-2
d_gene: TRBD1
v_gene: TRBV6-4
abundance: few
CDR3nt: TGTGCCAGCAGACCAGGACAGGGCTATGGCTACACCTTC
CDR3aa: CASRPGQGYGYTF

j_gene: TRBJ1-2
d_gene: -
v_gene: TRBV28
abundance: many
CDR3nt: TGTGCCAGCAGTTTACGAACAGGGTTTAACTATGGCTACACCTTC
CDR3aa: CASSLRTGFNYGYTF

j_gene: TRBJ2-7
d_gene: -
v_gene: TRBV3-1
abundance: many
CDR3nt: TGTGCCAGCAGCCAAGATACCATAACCTACGAGCAGTACTTC
CDR3aa: CASSQDTITYEQYF

j_gene: TRBJ2-1
d_gene: TRBD2
v_gene: TRBV7-3
abundance: many
CDR3nt: TGTGCCAGCAGCTTAACGGGGCGGGAGGGCCCCAATGAGCAGTTCTTC
CDR3aa: CASSLTGREGPNEQFF

j_gene: TRBJ2-7
d_gene: -
v_gene: TRBV4-1
abundance: few
CDR3nt: TGCGCCAGCAGCCAAGATCTCGGTAGCAGTTACGAGCAGTACTTC
CDR3aa: CASSQDLGSSYEQYF

j_gene: TRBJ2-1
d_gene: TRBD2
v_gene: TRBV24-1
abundance: many
CDR3nt: TGTGCCACCAGTGATTATGGGCGGGAGGGGTACAATGAGCAGTTCTTC
CDR3aa: CATSDYGREGYNEQFF

j_gene: TRBJ2-7
d_gene: TRBD1
v_gene: TRBV29-1
abundance: few
CDR3nt: TGCAGCGTAACACAGGGGGGCGAGCAGTACTTC
CDR3aa: CSVTQGGEQYF

j_gene: TRBJ1-5
d_gene: -
v_gene: TRBV30
abundance: many
CDR3nt: TGTGCCTGGAGTGTACAGGACGCGCAGCCCCAGCATTTT
CDR3aa: CAWSVQDAQPQHF

j_gene: TRBJ2-2
d_gene: TRBD2
v_gene: TRBV7-8
abundance: -
CDR3nt: TGTGCCAGCAGCTCATCCTTAGCGGGAGTAGGGTCCGGGGAGCTGTTTTTT
CDR3aa: CASSSSLAGVGSGELFF

j_gene: TRBJ1-5
d_gene: -
v_gene: TRBV2
abundance: -
CDR3nt: TGTGCCAGCAGTGGAGGTTTGAATCGGCCCCAGCATTTT
CDR3aa: CASSGGLNRPQHF